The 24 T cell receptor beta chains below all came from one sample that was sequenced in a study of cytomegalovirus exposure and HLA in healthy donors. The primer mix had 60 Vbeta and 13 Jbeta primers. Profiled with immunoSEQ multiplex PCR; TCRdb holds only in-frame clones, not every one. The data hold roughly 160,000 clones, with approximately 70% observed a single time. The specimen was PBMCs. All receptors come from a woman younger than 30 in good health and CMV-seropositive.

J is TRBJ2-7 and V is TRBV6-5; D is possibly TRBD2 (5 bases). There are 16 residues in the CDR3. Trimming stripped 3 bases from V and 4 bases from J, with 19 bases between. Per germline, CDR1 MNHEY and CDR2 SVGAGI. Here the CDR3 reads CASSYREAEAAYEQYF. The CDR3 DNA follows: TGTGCCAGCAGTTATAGGGAAGCGGAGGCGGCTTACGAGCAGTACTTC.

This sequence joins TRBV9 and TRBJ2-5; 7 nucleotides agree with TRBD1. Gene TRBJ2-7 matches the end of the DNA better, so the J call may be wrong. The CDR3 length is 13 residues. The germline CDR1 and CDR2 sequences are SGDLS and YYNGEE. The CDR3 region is CASSDTGAGEQYF. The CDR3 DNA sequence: TGTGCCAGCAGCGATACAGGGGCTGGCGAGCAGTACTTC.

The CDR3 reads CASRGHEQFF. CDR3 bases: TGTGCCAGTCGCGGCCATGAGCAGTTCTTC. V gene TRBV19 combines with J gene TRBJ2-1; no definite D call. The CDR3 has 10 residues. V lost 8 bases, J lost 8 bases, and 7 bases lay in between. Looked up from germline, CDR1 is LNHDA and CDR2 is SQIVND (reference sequence).

In DNA, the CDR3 is TGTGCCAGCATCAAAACAGGAGCTGGTACTAATAATTCACCCCTCCACTTT. This encodes CASIKTGAGTNNSPLHF. This chain connects TRBV21-1 to TRBJ1-6; TRBD1 was called by the table and not checked on the DNA. TRBV21-1 is classified as a pseudogene. This CDR3 is built from 17 residues.

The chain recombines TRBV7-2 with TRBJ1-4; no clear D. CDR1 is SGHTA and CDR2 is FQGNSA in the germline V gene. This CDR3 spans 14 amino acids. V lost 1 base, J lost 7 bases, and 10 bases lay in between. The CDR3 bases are TGTGCCAGCAGCTTAGGAGGGTGGAGTGAAAAACTGTTTTTT. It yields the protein CASSLGGWSEKLFF.

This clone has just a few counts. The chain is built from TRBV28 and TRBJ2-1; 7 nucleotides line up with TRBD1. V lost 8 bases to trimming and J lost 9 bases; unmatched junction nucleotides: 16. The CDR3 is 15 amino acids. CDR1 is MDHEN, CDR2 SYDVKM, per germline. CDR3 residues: CASGTRDSLFGEQFF. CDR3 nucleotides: TGTGCCAGCGGAACCCGGGACAGCCTGTTTGGTGAGCAGTTCTTC.

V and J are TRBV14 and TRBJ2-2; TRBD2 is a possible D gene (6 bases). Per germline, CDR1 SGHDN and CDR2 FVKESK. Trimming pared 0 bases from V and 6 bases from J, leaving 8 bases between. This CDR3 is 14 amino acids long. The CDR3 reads CASSQEAGAGELFF. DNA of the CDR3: TGTGCCAGCAGCCAAGAAGCGGGTGCCGGGGAGCTGTTTTTT.

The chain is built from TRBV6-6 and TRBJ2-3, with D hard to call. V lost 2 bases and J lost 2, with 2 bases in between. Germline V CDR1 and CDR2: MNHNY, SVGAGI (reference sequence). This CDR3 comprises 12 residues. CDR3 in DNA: TGTGCCAGCAGTTACCACACAGATACGCAGTATTTT. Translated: CASSYHTDTQYF.

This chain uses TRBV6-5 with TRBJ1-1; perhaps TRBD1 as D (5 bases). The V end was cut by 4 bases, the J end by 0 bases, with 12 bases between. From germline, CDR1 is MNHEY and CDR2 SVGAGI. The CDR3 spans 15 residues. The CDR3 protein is CASSWNRLMNTEAFF. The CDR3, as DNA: TGTGCCAGCAGTTGGAACAGGTTAATGAACACTGAAGCTTTCTTT.

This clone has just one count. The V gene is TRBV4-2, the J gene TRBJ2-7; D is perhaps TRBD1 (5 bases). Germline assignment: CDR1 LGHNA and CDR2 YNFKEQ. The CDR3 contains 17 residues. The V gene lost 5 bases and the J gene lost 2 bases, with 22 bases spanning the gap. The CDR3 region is CASSSVHHGADAYEQYF. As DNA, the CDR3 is TGTGCCAGCAGCTCCGTCCACCATGGGGCAGATGCCTACGAGCAGTACTTC.

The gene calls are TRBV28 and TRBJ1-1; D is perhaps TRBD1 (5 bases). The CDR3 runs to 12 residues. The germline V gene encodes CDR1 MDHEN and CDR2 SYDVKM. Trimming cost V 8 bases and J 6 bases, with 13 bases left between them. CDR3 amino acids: CASERRGPEAFF. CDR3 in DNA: TGTGCCAGCGAGAGGAGGGGTCCTGAAGCTTTCTTT.

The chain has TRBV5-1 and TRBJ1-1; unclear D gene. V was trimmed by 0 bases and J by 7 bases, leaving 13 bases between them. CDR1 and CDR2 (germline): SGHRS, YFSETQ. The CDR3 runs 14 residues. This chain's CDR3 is CASSLESIGSEAFF. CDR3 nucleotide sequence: TGCGCCAGCAGCTTGGAATCAATTGGCAGTGAAGCTTTCTTT.

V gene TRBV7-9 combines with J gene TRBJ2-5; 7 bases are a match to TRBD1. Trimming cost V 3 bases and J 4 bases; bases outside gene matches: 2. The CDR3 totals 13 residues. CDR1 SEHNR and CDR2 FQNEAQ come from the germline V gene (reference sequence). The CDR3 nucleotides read TGTGCCAGCAGCTTTGACAGGGTAGAGACCCAGTACTTC. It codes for CASSFDRVETQYF.

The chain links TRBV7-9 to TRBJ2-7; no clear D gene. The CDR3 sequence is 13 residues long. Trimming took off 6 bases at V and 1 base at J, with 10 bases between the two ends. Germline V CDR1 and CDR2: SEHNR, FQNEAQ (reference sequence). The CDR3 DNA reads TGTGCCAGCAGTCCTGCGCCATCCTACGAGCAGTACTTC. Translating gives CASSPAPSYEQYF.

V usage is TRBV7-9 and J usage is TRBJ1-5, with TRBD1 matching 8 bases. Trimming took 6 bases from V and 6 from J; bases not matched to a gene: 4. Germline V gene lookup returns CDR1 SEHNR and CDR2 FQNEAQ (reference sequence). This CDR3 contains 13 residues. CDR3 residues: CASSFQGAQPQHF. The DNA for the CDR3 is TGTGCCAGCAGTTTTCAGGGGGCTCAGCCCCAGCATTTT. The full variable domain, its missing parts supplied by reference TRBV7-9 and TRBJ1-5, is DTGVSQNPRHKITKRGQNVTFRCDPISEHNRLYWYRQTLGQGPEFLTYFQNEAQLEKSRLLSDRFSAERPKGSFSTLEIQRTEQGDSAMYLCASSFQGAQPQHFGDGTRLSIL.

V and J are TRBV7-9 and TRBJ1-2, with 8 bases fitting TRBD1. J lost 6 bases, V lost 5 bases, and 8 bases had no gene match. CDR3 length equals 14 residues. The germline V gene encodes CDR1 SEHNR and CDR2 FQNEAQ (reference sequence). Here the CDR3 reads CASSPPRGPDGYTF. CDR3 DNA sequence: TGTGCCAGCAGCCCCCCCAGGGGGCCAGATGGCTACACCTTC.

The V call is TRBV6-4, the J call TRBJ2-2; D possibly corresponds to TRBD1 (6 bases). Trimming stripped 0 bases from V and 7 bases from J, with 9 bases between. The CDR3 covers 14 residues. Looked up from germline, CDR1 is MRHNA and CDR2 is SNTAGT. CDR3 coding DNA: TGTGCCAGCAGTGACTCCCAGGGGATCGGGGAGCTGTTTTTT. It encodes CASSDSQGIGELFF.

The DNA for the CDR3 is TGTGCCAGCAGCTTCCAGGGGGACTATGGCTACACCTTC. Its protein product is CASSFQGDYGYTF. The V gene is TRBV7-2, the J gene TRBJ1-2; TRBD1 agrees at 7 bases. In germline, CDR1 is SGHTA, CDR2 FQGNSA. V trimming: 3 bases; J trimming: 3 bases; junction bases outside the gene matches: 1. This CDR3 has 13 residues.

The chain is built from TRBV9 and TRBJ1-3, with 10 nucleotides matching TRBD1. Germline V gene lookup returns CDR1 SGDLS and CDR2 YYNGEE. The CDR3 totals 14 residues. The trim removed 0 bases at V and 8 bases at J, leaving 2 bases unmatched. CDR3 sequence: CASSVGQGADTIYF. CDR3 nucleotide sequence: TGTGCCAGCAGCGTAGGACAGGGGGCAGACACCATATATTTT. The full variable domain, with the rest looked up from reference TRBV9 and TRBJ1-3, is DSGVTQTPKHLITATGQRVTLRCSPRSGDLSVYWYQQSLDQGLQFLIQYYNGEERAKGNILERFSAQQFPDLHSELNLSSLELGDSALYFCASSVGQGADTIYFGEGSWLTVV.

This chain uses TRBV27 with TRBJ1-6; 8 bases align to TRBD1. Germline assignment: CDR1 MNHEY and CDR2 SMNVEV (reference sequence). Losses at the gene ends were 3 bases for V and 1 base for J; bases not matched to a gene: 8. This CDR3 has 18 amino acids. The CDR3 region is CASSFETGVDSYNSPLHF. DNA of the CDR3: TGTGCCAGCAGTTTCGAGACAGGGGTTGATTCCTATAATTCACCCCTCCACTTT.

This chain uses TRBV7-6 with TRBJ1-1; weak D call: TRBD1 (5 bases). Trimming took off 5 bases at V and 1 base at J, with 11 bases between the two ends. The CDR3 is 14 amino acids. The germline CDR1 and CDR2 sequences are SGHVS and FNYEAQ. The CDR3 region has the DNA TGTGCCAGCAGCCCCACGACAGCGAACACTGAAGCTTTCTTT. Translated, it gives CASSPTTANTEAFF.

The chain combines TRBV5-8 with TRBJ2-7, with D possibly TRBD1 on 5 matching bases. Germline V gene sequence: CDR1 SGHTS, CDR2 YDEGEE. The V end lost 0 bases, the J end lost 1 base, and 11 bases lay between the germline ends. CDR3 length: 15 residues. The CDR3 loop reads CASSLDRSPSYEQYF. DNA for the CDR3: TGTGCCAGCAGCTTGGACAGGTCCCCATCCTACGAGCAGTACTTC.

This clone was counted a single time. The CDR3 reads CASSLTRGGEQYF. The CDR3 nucleotides are TGTGCCAGCAGCTTAACCAGGGGTGGAGAGCAGTACTTC. The chain couples TRBV7-3 to TRBJ2-7; a possible D gene is TRBD1 (6 bases). The V end was cut by 0 bases, the J end by 7 bases, with 10 bases between. CDR1 SGHTA and CDR2 FQGTGA come from the germline V gene. The CDR3 spans 13 residues.

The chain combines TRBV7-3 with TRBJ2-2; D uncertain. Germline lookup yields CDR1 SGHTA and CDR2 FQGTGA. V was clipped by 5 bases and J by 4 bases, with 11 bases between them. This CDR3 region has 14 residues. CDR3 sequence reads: CASSPHEITGELFF. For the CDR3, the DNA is TGTGCCAGCAGCCCGCATGAGATCACCGGGGAGCTGTTTTTT.